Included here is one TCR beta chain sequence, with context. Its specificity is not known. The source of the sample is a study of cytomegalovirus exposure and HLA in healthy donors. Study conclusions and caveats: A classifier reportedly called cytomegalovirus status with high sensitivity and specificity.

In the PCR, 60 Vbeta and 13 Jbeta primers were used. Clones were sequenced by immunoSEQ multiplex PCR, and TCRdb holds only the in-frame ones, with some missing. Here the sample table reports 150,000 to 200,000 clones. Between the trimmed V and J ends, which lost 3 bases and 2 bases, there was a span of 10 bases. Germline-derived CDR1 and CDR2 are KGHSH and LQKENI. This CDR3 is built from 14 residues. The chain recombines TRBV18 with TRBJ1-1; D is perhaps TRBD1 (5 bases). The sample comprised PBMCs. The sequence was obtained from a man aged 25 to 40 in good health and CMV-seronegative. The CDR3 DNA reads TGTGCCAGCTCACCGACAGCTATCAACACTGAAGCTTTCTTT. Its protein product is CASSPTAINTEAFF.